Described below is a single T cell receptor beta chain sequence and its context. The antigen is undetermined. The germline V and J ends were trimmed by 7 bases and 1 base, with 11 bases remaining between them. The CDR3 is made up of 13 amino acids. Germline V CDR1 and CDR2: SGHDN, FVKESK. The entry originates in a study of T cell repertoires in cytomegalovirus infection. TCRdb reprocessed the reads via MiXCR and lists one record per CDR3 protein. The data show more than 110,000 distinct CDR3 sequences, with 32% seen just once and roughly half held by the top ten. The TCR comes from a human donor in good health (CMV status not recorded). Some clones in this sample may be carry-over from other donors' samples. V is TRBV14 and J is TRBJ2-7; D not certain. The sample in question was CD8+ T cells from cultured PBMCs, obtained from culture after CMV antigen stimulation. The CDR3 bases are TGTGCCAGCACATCTGGCTCATCCTACGAGCAGTACTTC. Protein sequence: CASTSGSSYEQYF. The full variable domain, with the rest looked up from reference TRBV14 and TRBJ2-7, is EAGVTQFPSHSVIEKGQTVTLRCDPISGHDNLYWYRRVMGKEIKFLLHFVKESKQDESGMPNNRFLAERTGGTYSTLKVQPAELEDSGVYFCASTSGSSYEQYFGPGTRLTVT.